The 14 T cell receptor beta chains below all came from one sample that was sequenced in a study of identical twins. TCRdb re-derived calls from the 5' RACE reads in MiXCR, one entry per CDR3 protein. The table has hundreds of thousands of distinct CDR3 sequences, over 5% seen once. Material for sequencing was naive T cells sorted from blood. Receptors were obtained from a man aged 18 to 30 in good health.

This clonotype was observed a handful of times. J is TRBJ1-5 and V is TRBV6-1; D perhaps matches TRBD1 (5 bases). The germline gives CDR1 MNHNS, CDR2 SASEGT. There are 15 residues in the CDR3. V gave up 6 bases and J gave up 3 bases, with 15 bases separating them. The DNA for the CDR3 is TGTGCCAGCAGGGAATGGGACCTGAACAATCAGCCCCAGCATTTT. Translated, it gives CASREWDLNNQPQHF.

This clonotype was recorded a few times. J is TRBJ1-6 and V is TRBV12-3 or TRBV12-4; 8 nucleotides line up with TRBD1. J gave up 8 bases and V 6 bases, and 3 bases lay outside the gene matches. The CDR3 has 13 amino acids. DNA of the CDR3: TGTGCCAGCAGGAGGGACAGGCATTCACCCCTCCACTTT. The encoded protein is CASRRDRHSPLHF.

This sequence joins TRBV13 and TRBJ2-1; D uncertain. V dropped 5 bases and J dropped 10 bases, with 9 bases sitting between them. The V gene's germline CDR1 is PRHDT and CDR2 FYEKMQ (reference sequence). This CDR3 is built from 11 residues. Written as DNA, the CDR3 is TGTGCCAGCAGCCGACTTTACGAGCAGTTCTTC. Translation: CASSRLYEQFF.

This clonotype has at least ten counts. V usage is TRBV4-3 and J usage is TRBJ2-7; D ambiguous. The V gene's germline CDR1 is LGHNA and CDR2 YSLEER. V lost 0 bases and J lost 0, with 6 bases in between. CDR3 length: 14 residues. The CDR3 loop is CASSQDRSSYEQYF. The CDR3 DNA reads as TGCGCCAGCAGCCAAGATCGGAGCTCCTACGAGCAGTACTTC.

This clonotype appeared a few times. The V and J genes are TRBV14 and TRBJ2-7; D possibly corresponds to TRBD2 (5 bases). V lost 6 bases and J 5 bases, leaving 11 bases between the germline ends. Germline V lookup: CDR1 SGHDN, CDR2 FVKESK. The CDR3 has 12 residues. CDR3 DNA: TGTGCCAGCAGAACGGGGAGCAACGAGCAGTACGTC. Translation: CASRTGSNEQYV.

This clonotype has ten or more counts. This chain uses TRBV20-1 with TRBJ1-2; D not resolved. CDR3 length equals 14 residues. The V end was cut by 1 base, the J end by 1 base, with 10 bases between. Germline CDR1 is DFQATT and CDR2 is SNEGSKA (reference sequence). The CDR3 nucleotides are TGCAGTGCTAGAGTTCGGGGAGTTAACTATGGCTACACCTTC. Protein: CSARVRGVNYGYTF.

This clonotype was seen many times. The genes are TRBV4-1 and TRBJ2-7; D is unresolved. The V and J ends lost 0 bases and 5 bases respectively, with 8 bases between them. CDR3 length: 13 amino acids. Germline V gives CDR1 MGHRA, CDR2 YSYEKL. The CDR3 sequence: CASSQEWHDEQYV. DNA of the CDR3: TGCGCCAGCAGCCAAGAATGGCACGACGAGCAGTACGTC.

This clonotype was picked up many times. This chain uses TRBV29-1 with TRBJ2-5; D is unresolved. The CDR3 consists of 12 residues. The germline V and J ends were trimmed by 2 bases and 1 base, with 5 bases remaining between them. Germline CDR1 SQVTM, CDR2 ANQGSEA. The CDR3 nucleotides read TGCAGCGTTGAACCCTTCCAAGAGACCCAGTACTTC. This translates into CSVEPFQETQYF.

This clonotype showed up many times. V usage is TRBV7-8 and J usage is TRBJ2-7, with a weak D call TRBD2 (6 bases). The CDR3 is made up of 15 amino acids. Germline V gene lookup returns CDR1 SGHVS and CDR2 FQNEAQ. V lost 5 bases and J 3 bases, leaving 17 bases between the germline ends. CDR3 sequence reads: CASSASRDFFYEQYF. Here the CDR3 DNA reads TGTGCCAGCAGCGCGAGCCGGGACTTTTTCTACGAGCAGTACTTC.

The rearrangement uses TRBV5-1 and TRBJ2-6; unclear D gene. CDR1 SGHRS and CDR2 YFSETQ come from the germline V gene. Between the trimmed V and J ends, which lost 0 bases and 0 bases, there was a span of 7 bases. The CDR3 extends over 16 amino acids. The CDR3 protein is CASSLGPVSGANVLTF. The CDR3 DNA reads TGCGCCAGCAGCTTGGGGCCGGTCTCTGGGGCCAACGTCCTGACTTTC.

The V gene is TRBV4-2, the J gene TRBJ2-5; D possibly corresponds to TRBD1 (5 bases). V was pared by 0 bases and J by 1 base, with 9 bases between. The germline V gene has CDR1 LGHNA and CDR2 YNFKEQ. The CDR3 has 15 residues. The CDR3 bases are TGTGCCAGCAGCCAAGAAGCGACAGTCCAAGAGACCCAGTACTTC. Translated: CASSQEATVQETQYF.

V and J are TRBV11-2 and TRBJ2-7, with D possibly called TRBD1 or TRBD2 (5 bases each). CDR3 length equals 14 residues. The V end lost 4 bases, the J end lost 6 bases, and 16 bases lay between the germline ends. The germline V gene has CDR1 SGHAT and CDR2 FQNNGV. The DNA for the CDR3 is TGTGCCAGCAGCTCACCGGGACGAAGGCTCGAGCAGTACTTC. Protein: CASSSPGRRLEQYF.

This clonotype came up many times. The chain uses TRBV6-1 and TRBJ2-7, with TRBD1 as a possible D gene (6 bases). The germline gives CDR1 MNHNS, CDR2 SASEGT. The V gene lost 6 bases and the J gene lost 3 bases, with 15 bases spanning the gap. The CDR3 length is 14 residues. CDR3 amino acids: CASRRTAINYEQYF. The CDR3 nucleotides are TGTGCCAGCAGGAGGACAGCGATTAACTACGAGCAGTACTTC.

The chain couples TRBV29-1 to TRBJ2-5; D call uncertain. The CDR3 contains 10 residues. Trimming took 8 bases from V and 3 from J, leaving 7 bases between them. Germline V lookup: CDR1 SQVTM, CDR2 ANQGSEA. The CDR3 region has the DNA TGCAGCTCGGGCAAAGAGACCCAGTACTTC. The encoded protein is CSSGKETQYF.